This T cell receptor beta chain emerged from a study of T cells in Graves' hyperthyroidism and ophthalmopathy. Graves' hyperthyroidism without ophthalmopathy progression within 18 months was termed stable. With a duration under 2 months, the hyperthyroidism was newly diagnosed in patients aged 18 to 65. Clinical symptoms, serum thyroxine, TRAb, thyroid ultrasound and orbital computed tomography informed diagnoses. Amplified regions were TCR beta CDR3 sequences from RNA transcripts. HTBI primers were employed in a first-round RT-PCR of the TCR CDR3. TCRdb re-derived calls from the multiplex PCR reads in MiXCR, one entry per CDR3 protein. This table holds about 560,000 distinct CDR3 sequences, approximately 44% found once. In this sample, this clonotype turned up a few times. CDR1 is SGDLS, CDR2 YYNGEE, per germline. The V gene end was trimmed by 3 bases and the J gene end by 4 bases; junction bases not matched to a gene: 11. The CDR3 runs 16 residues.

The source of this sequence is a woman younger than 30 with Graves' hyperthyroidism. Material for sequencing was peripheral blood or thyroid tissue (not recorded which). The rearrangement links TRBV9 to TRBJ1-2, with 8 bases matching TRBD1. The CDR3, as DNA: TGTGCCAGCAGCGACGCCCTCGGACAGGGACTCTATGGCTACACCTTC. Translated, it gives CASSDALGQGLYGYTF.